This T cell receptor beta chain comes out of a study of CD8+CD57+ T cells in acquired aplastic anemia. An expansion of CD8+CD57+ cells by flow cytometry had been shown in patients chosen for sequencing. Germline V gene sequence: CDR1 MNHNS, CDR2 SASEGT. J was trimmed by 4 bases and V by 6 bases; bases with no gene match: 9. This CDR3 region has 16 residues. The use of genomic DNA as template underpinned the TCR beta VDJ and CDR3 profiling. In TCRdb, the reads were re-called with MiXCR into one record per CDR3 protein. The table shows around 180,000 distinct CDR3 sequences, with over 40% occurring only once. In this sample, this clonotype turned up many times.

This TCR was recovered from a human donor with aplastic anemia. The sample was sorted CD4+, CD8+, or CD8+CD57+ T cells (not recorded which) from PBMCs. The chain combines TRBV6-1 with TRBJ1-3; TRBD1 matches at 10 bases. CDR3 DNA sequence: TGTGCCAGCAGCCGGACAGGGGGAGAAGGAGGAAACACCATATATTTT. Encoded protein: CASSRTGGEGGNTIYF.